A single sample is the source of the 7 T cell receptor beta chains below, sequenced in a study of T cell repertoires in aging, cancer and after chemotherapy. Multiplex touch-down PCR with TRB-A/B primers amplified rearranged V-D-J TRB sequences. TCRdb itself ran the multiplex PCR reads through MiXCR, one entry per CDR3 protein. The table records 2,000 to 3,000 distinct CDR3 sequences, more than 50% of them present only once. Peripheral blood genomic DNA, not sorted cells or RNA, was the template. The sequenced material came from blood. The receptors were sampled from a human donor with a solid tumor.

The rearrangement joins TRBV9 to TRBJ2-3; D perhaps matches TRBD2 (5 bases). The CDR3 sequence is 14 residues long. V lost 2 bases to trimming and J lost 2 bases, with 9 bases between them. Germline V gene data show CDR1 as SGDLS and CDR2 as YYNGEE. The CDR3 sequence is CASSVGRDTDTQYF. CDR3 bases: TGTGCCAGCAGCGTGGGCCGGGACACAGATACGCAGTATTTT. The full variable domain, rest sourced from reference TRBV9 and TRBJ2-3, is DSGVTQTPKHLITATGQRVTLRCSPRSGDLSVYWYQQSLDQGLQFLIQYYNGEERAKGNILERFSAQQFPDLHSELNLSSLELGDSALYFCASSVGRDTDTQYFGPGTRLTVL.

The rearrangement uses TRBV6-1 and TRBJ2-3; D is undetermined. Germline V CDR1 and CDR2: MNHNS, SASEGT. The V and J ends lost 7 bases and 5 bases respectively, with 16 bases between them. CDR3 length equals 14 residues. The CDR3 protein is CASKEGTGQDTQYF. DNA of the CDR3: TGTGCCAGCAAAGAAGGAACCGGGCAAGATACGCAGTATTTT.

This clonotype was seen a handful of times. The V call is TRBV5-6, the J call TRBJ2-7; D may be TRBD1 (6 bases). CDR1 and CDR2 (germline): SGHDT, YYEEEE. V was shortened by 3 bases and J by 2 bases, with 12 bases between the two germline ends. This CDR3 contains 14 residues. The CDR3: CASSYGTPTYEQYF. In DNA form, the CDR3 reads TGTGCCAGCAGCTACGGGACACCAACCTACGAGCAGTACTTC.

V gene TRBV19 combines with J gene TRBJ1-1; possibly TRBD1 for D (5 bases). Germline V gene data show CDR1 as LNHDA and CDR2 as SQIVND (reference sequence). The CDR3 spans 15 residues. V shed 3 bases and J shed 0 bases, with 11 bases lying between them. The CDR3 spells CASSMQGSLNTEAFF. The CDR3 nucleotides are TGTGCCAGTAGTATGCAGGGTAGCCTGAACACTGAAGCTTTCTTT.

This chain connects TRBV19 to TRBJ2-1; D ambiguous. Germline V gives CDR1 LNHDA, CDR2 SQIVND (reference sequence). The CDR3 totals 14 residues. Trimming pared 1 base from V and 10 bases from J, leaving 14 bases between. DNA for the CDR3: TGTGCCAGTAGTATAGGGACCCTGGATCGGGAGCAGTTCTTC. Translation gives CASSIGTLDREQFF.

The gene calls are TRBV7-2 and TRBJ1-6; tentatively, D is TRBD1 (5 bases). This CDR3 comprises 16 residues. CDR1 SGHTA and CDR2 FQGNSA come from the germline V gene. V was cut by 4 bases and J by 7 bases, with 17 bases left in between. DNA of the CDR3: TGTGCCAGCAGCTCCCCAAAGCCAGGGCGGAATTCACCCCTCCACTTT. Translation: CASSSPKPGRNSPLHF.

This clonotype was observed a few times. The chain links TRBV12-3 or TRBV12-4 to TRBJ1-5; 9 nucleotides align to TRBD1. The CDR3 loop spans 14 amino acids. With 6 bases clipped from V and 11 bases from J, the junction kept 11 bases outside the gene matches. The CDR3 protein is CASSLGQGVGAQHF. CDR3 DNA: TGTGCCAGCAGCTTGGGACAGGGTGTCGGGGCCCAGCATTTT.